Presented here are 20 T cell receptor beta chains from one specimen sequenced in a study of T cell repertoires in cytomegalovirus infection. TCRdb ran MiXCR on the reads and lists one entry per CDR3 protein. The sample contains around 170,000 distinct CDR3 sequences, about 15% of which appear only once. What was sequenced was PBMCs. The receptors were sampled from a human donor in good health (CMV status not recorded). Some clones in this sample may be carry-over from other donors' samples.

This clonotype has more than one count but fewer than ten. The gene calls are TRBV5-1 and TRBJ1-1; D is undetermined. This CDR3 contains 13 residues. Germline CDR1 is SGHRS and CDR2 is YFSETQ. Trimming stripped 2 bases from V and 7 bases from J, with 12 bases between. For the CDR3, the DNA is TGCGCCAGCAGCTTCCGACGAGGCGATGAAGCTTTCTTT. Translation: CASSFRRGDEAFF.

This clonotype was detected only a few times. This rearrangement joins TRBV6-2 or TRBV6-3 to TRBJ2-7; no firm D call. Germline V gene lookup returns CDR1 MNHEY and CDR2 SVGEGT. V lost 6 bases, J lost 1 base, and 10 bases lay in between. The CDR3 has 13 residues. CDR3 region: CASRGTRSYEQYF. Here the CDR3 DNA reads TGTGCCAGCAGGGGAACCCGTTCCTACGAGCAGTACTTC.

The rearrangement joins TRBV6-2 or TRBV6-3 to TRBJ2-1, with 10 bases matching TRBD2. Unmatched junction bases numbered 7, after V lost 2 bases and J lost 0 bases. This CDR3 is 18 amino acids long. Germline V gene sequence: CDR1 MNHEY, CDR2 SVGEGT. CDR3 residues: CASSYGLAGESSYNEQFF. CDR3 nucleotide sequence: TGTGCCAGCAGTTACGGGCTAGCGGGAGAGAGCTCCTACAATGAGCAGTTCTTC.

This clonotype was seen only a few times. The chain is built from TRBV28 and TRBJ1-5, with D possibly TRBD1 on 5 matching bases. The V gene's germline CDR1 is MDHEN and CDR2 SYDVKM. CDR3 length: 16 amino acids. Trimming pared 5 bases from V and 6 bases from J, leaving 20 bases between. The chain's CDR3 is CASSPPGQGIRQPQHF. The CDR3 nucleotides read TGTGCCAGCAGTCCCCCCGGGCAGGGAATTCGTCAGCCCCAGCATTTT.

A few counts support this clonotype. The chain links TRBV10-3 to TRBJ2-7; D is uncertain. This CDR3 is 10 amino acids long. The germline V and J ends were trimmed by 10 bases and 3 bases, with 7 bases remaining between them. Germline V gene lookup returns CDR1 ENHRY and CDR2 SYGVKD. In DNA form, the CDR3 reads TGTGCCACCGCGGACTACGAGCAGTACTTC. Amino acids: CATADYEQYF.

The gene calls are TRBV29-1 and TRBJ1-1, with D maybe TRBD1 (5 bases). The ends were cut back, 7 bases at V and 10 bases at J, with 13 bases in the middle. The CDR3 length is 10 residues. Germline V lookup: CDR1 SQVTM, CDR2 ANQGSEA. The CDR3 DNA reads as TGCAGCGCCGGGGGAGCAGGAGCTTTCTTT. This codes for CSAGGAGAFF.

In DNA form, the CDR3 reads TGTGCCAGCAGCGACTACTCCGATACGCAGTATTTT. This encodes CASSDYSDTQYF. The chain recombines TRBV28 with TRBJ2-3; possibly TRBD2 for D (5 bases). The CDR3 totals 12 residues. Germline V gene lookup returns CDR1 MDHEN and CDR2 SYDVKM. The V gene lost 6 bases and the J gene lost 6 bases, with 10 bases spanning the gap.

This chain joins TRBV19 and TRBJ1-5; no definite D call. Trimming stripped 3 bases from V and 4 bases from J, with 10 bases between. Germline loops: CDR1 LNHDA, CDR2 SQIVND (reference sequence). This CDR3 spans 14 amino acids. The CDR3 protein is CASSMLGPNQPQHF. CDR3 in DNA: TGTGCCAGTAGTATGCTAGGGCCTAATCAGCCCCAGCATTTT.

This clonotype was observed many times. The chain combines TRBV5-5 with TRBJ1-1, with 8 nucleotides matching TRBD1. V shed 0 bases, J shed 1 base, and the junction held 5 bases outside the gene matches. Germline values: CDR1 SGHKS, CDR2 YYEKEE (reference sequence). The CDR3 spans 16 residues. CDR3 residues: CASSLAGTGTNTEAFF. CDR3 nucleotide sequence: TGTGCCAGCAGCTTGGCCGGGACAGGCACGAACACTGAAGCTTTCTTT.

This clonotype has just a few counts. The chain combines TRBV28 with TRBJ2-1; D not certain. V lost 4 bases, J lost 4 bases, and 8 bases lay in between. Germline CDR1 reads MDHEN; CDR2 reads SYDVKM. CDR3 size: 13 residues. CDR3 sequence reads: CASSSPTYNEQFF. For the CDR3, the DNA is TGTGCCAGCAGTTCCCCGACTTACAATGAGCAGTTCTTC.

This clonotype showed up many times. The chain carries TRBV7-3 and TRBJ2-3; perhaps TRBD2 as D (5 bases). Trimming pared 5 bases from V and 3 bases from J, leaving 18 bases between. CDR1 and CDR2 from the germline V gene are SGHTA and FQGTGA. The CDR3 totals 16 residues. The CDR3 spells CASSPRALSFTDTQYF. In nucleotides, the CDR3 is TGTGCCAGCAGCCCGAGGGCCCTCTCCTTTACAGATACGCAGTATTTT.

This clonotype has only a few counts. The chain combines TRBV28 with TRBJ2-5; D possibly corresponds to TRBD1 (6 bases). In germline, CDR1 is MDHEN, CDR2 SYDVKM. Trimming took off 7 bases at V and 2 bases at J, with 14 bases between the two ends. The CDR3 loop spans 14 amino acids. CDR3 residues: CASTMSGEQETQYF. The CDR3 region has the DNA TGTGCCAGCACAATGTCAGGGGAGCAAGAGACCCAGTACTTC.

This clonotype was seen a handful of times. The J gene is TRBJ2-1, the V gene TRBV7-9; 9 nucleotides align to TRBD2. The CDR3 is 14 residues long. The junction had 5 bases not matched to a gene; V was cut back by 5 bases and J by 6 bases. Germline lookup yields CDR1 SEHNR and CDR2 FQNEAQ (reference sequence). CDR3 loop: CASSPGAGGNEQFF. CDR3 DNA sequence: TGTGCCAGCAGCCCTGGAGCGGGGGGCAATGAGCAGTTCTTC.

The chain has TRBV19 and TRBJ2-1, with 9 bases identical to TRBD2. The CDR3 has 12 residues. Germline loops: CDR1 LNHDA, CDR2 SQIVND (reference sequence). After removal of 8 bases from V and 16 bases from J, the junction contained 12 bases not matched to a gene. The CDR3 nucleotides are TGTGCCAGTTTAACAGCGGGAGGTTATTATTTCTTC. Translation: CASLTAGGYYFF.

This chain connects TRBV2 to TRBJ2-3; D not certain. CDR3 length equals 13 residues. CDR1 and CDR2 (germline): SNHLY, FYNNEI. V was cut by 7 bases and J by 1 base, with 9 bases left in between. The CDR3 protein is CASMPDGTDTQYF. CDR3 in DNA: TGTGCCAGCATGCCCGACGGCACAGATACGCAGTATTTT.

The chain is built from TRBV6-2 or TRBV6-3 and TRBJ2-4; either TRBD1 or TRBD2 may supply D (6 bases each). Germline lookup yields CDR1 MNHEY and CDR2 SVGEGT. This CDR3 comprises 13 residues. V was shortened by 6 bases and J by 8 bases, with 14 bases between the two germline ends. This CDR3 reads CASSLVRGHIQYF. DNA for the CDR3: TGTGCCAGCAGCTTGGTCCGGGGGCACATTCAGTACTTC.

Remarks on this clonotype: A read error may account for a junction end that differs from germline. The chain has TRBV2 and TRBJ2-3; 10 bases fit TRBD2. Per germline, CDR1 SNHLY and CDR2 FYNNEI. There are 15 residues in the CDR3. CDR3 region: CASSEAGGSTDTQYF. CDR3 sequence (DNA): TGTGCCAGCAGCGAAGCGGGGGGGAGCACAGATACGCAGTATTTT.

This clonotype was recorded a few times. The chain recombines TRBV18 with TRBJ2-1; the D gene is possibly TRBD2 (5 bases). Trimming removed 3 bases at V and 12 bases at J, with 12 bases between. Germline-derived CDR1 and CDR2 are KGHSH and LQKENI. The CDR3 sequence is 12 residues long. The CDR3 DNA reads TGTGCCAGCTCACCCTTAGCTGGAGGGCAGTTCTTC. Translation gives CASSPLAGGQFF.

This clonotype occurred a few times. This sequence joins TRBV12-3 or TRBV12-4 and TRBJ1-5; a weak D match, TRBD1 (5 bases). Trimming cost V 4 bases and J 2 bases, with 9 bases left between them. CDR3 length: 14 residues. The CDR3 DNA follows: TGTGCCAGCAGTTCTTTCAGGGGCAATCAGCCCCAGCATTTT. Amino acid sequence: CASSSFRGNQPQHF.

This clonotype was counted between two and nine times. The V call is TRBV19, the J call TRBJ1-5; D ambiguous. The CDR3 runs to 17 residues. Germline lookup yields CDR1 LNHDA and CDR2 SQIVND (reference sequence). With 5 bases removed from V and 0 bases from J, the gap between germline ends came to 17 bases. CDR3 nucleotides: TGTGCCAGTAGTGAGACTTGGAAAATTGATAGCAATCAGCCCCAGCATTTT. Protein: CASSETWKIDSNQPQHF.